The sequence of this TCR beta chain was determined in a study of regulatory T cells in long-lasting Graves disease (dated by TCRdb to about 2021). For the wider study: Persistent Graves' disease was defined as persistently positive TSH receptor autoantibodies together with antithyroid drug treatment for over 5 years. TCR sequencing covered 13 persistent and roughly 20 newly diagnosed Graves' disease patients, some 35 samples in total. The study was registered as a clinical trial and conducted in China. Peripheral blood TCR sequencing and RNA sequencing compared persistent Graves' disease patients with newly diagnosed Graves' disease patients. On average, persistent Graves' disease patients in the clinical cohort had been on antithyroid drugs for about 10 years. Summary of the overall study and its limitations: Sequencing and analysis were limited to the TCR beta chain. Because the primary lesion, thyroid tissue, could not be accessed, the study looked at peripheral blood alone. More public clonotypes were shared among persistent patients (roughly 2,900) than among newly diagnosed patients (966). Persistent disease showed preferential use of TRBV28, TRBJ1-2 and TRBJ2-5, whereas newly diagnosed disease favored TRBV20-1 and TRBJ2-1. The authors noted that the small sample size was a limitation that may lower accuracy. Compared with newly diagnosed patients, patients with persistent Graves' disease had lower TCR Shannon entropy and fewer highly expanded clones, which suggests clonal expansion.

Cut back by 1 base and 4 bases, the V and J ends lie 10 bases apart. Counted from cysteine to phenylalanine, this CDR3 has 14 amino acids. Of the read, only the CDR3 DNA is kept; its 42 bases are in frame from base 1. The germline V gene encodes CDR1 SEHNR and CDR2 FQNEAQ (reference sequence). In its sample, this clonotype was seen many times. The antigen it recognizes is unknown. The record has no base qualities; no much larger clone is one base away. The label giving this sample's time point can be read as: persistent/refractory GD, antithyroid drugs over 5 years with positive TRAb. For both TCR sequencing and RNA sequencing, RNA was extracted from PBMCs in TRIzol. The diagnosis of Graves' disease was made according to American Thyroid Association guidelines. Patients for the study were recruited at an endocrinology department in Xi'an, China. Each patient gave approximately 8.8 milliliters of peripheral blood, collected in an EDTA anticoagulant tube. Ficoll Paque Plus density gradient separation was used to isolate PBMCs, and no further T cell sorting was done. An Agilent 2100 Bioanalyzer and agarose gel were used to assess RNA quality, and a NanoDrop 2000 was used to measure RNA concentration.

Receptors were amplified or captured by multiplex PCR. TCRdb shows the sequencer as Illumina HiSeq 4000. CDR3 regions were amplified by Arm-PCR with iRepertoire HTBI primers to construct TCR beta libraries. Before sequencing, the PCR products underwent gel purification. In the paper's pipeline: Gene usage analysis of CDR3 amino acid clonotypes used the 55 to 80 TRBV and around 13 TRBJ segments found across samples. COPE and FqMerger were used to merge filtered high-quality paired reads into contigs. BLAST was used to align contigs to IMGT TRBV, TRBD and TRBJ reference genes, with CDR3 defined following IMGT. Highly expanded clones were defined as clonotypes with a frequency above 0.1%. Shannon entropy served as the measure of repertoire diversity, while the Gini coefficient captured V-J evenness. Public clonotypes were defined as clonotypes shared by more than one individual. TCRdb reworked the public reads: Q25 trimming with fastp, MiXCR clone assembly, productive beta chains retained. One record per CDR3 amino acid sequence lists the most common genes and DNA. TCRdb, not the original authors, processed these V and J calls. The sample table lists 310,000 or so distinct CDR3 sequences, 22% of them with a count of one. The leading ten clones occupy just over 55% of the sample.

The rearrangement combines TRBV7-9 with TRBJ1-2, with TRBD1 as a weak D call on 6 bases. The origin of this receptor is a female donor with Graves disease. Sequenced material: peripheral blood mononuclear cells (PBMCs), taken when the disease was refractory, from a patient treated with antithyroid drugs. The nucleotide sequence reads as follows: TGTGCCAGCAGCTTAGACCCGGACAGCTATGGCTACACCTTC. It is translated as CASSLDPDSYGYTF.